The entry below gives a single T cell receptor beta chain sequence along with its context. Its antigen is currently not known. No base-level quality is on record; no much larger clone is a single base apart. This specimen belongs to a study of vaccination and CD4 T cells after COVID-19 (dated by TCRdb to 2021 to 2024). Describing the broader study: Every convalescent patient had a positive nasal swab PCR test for SARS-CoV-2, with mild disease in several patients and severe disease in one. The convalescent cohort comprised six males and four females, including two Hispanic individuals, seven Caucasians, two Asians and one multiracial person. Each participant got two doses of either the Pfizer-BioNTech BNT162b2 vaccine (n=8) or the Moderna mRNA-1273 vaccine (n=2). Post-COVID blood samples were collected from convalescent patients a median of roughly 100 days after diagnosis, with a range of roughly 30 to 170 days. Post-vaccine blood samples were taken a median of 72 days after the second vaccine dose, with a range of roughly 13 to 250 days. The cultures were stimulated with overlapping spike peptide pools from SARS-CoV-2 and from the common cold coronaviruses HCoV-NL63, HCoV-OC43 and HCoV-229E. In control cultures, a CEFX viral epitope pool was used as positive control, an HIV-1 Nef peptide pool was used as negative control, or no peptide was added. In about 11 COVID-19 convalescent patients and a handful of infection-naive healthy vaccine recipients, the spike-specific CD4+ TCR repertoire before mRNA vaccination was compared with the repertoire after mRNA vaccination. Study-wide findings and limitations: Only a relatively small number of convalescent patients were included in the study, and early timepoints following natural infection were not analyzed. The median number of SARS-CoV-2-reactive clonotypes rose from 20 to 25 after infection to 38 after vaccination, but the change was not significant. Among convalescent patients, a median around 89% of the SARS-CoV-2-reactive clones seen after vaccination appeared only after vaccination, which suggests priming specific to the vaccine. Of the vaccine-specific clones found in convalescent patients, nearly all (304 of 307) were mono-reactive for SARS-CoV-2 spike instead of being cross-reactive with common cold coronaviruses.

The treatment or condition label corresponds to: approximately 11-day PBMC culture with coronavirus spike peptide pools or control peptides (ViraFEST assay). The ViraFEST assay, used in the study, expanded antigen-specific T cells with peptide pools and then identified the expanded clonotypes through TCR sequencing. Positive SARS-CoV-2 PCR tests in the convalescent patients dated from March to December 2020, before Alpha, Beta and Delta variants emerged in the United States. PBMCs were cultured at 1.5 million to 2 million per well in IMDM supplemented with 5% human AB serum and approximately 10 IU/ml IL-2, with about 9 ug/ml peptide pools added. Half of the culture medium was replaced with fresh IL-2-containing medium on days 3 and 7. After 10 days of culture, CD4+ T cells were isolated by negative selection using the EasySep CD4+ T cell isolation kit. PBMCs were separated from whole blood using Ficoll-Paque Plus gradient centrifugation and then either used fresh or cryopreserved at -140C. In general, triplicate wells were set up for every culture condition.

Libraries were made using PCR. DNA from cultured CD4+ T cells underwent TCR sequencing with the Oncomine TCR Beta short-read assay at the Johns Hopkins FTIC core. Genomic DNA was extracted from the cultured CD4+ T cells with the QIAamp micro DNA kit. Oncomine TCR Beta libraries from cultured CD4+ T cells were pooled with unique dual indexes and sequenced on an Illumina iSeq 100. Regarding the original processing steps: Non-productive sequences were removed, and CDR3s not starting with C, not ending with F or W, or shorter than 7 amino acids were discarded. Antigen-specific clonotypes were identified using the MANAFEST web application through comparison of peptide-stimulated wells with reference and other culture wells. To be called positive, a clone needed an FDR below 0.05, an odds ratio above 5, and a productive frequency above 0.1% in at least two of three replicate wells. A clonotype counted as cross-reactive if it showed significant expansion both in the SARS-CoV-2 spike wells and in at least one common cold coronavirus spike condition. Levenshtein distances (stringdist) and unrooted phylogenetic trees (ape) in R version 3.6.1 were used to assess CDR3 homology. The public reads were reanalyzed by TCRdb: fastp trimming at Q25, MiXCR alignment, in-frame beta chains only. Entries that share a CDR3 protein sequence are merged under the most common genes and DNA. Here the V and J calls rest on TCRdb's processing, not on the authors' analysis. This sample is represented by roughly 12,000 distinct CDR3 sequences; 55% to 75% of them were singletons. The leading ten clones occupy approximately 13% of the sample.

The CDR3 sequence holds 14 residues, the cysteine and phenylalanine included. Only CDR3 DNA remains: 42 bases, in frame from the first base. V is clipped by 7 bases and J by 4 bases, and the sequence between their germline boundaries is 14 bases long. Reading the germline V gene gives CDR1 MDHEN and CDR2 SYDVKM. Sequencing was performed on CD4+ T cells from blood, cultured in vitro. The sequence joins TRBV28 to TRBJ1-3, with the D gene not clear enough to name. The clonotype was recovered from a human donor who had recovered from COVID-19. CDR3 region: CASTRKGYGNTIYF. The DNA sequence reads TGTGCCAGCACCAGGAAAGGGTACGGAAACACCATATATTTT.